Shown below are 19 T cell receptor beta chains from a single sample sequenced in a study of OX40 agonist ivuxolimab in advanced cancers. The method was immunoSEQ multiplex PCR; TCRdb's version includes in-frame clones alone and lacks a portion of them. The sample records approximately 58,000 clones, about 88% being singletons. The material was CD4+ or CD8+ T cells sorted from blood, obtained in a trial of the OX40 agonist ivuxolimab. The receptor set was obtained from an adult with an advanced solid tumor such as melanoma, head and neck, liver or kidney cancer.

V gene TRBV10-3 combines with J gene TRBJ1-2; 10 positions match TRBD1. The V and J ends lost 5 bases and 8 bases, in that order; junction bases with no gene match: 11. The CDR3 spans 15 residues. Germline assignment: CDR1 ENHRY and CDR2 SYGVKD. CDR3 sequence reads: CAISKGTGAVYGYTF. CDR3 DNA: TGTGCCATCAGTAAAGGGACAGGGGCAGTCTACGGCTACACCTTC.

This chain links TRBV5-1 with TRBJ2-1, with 9 nucleotides matching TRBD2. J was trimmed by 10 bases and V by 0 bases; bases with no gene match: 23. The CDR3 is 20 residues long. Germline V lookup: CDR1 SGHRS, CDR2 YFSETQ. As DNA, the CDR3 is TGCGCCAGCAGCTTGGGGCTAGCGGGACTCTCACAAATCCTACATGGGGAGCAGTTCTTC. It translates to CASSLGLAGLSQILHGEQFF.

The chain couples TRBV19 to TRBJ2-1, with D perhaps matching TRBD2 (5 bases). The CDR3 sequence is 14 residues long. Trimming shortened V by 3 bases and J by 5 bases, and 11 bases separated the two germline ends. The germline V gene encodes CDR1 LNHDA and CDR2 SQIVND (reference sequence). CDR3 DNA: TGTGCCAGTAGTATTTATAGCGACCACAATGAGCAGTTCTTC. This sequence encodes CASSIYSDHNEQFF.

The V gene is TRBV28, the J gene TRBJ1-4; a possible D gene is TRBD1 (5 bases). Germline V gene lookup returns CDR1 MDHEN and CDR2 SYDVKM. The CDR3 totals 15 residues. V dropped 6 bases and J dropped 7 bases, with 18 bases sitting between them. CDR3 loop: CASSPLKGSSEKLFF. The CDR3 DNA is TGTGCCAGCAGCCCATTAAAGGGGTCCTCTGAAAAACTGTTTTTT.

This clone has a handful of counts. The chain couples TRBV28 to TRBJ2-7; 9 bases are shared with TRBD2. Trimming at V came to 7 bases and at J to 4 bases, leaving 32 bases not matched to a gene. There are 22 residues in the CDR3. Germline-derived CDR1 and CDR2 are MDHEN and SYDVKM. The CDR3 sequence is CASTQGNMFLAGIRPPTYEQYF. The CDR3 nucleotides are TGTGCCAGCACTCAGGGAAATATGTTCCTAGCGGGAATCCGCCCACCGACTTACGAGCAGTACTTC.

The chain recombines TRBV7-8 with TRBJ2-7; possible D gene TRBD1, 6 bases. Germline V lookup: CDR1 SGHVS, CDR2 FQNEAQ. This CDR3 is built from 15 residues. V shed 0 bases and J shed 0 bases, with 9 bases lying between them. CDR3 DNA: TGTGCCAGCAGCTTAGCTGTAGGGGGCTCCTACGAGCAGTACTTC. It yields the protein CASSLAVGGSYEQYF.

The chain has TRBV28 and TRBJ2-5; 8 bases agree with TRBD2. In germline, CDR1 is MDHEN, CDR2 SYDVKM. The CDR3 has 15 amino acids. The V gene end was trimmed by 3 bases and the J gene end by 5 bases; junction bases not matched to a gene: 8. CDR3 protein: CASSFGGLVGETQYF. The CDR3 nucleotides read TGTGCCAGCAGTTTTGGGGGACTAGTAGGGGAGACCCAGTACTTC.

Regarding this clone: This same CDR3 is encoded by further DNA sequences in the sample. The chain links TRBV6-5 to TRBJ2-7, with D perhaps matching TRBD2 (6 bases). The CDR3 has 14 residues. In germline, CDR1 is MNHEY, CDR2 SVGAGI. The ends were cut back, 2 bases at V and 3 bases at J, with 11 bases in the middle. CDR3 nucleotide sequence: TGTGCCAGCAGTTACGGGCAGGGAGGCTACGAGCAGTACTTC. Protein sequence: CASSYGQGGYEQYF.

This clone was seen more than once but under ten times. The V and J genes are TRBV11-3 and TRBJ2-1, with D possibly TRBD2 on 6 matching bases. Trimming stripped 6 bases from V and 16 bases from J, with 19 bases between. Germline-derived CDR1 and CDR2 are SGHNT and YENEEA. The CDR3 totals 12 residues. The CDR3 DNA sequence: TGTGCCAGCAGTGCGACCGGGACTCACCAATTCTTC. Amino acids: CASSATGTHQFF. The whole variable domain, filled in from reference TRBV11-3 and TRBJ2-1, reads EAGVVQSPRYKIIEKKQPVAFWCNPISGHNTLYWYLQNLGQGPELLIRYENEEAVDDSQLPKDRFSAERLKGVDSTLKIQPAELGDSAVYLCASSATGTHQFFGPGTRLTVL.

The rearrangement joins TRBV28 to TRBJ2-2, with D unclear. This CDR3 spans 16 amino acids. The V gene's germline CDR1 is MDHEN and CDR2 SYDVKM. V was pared by 4 bases and J by 0 bases, with 12 bases between. This CDR3 reads CASSSNEASNTGELFF. The CDR3, as DNA: TGTGCCAGCAGTTCCAACGAGGCTTCGAACACCGGGGAGCTGTTTTTT.

The chain employs TRBV7-2 and TRBJ2-7, with 10 nucleotides matching TRBD2. V lost 4 bases to trimming and J lost 3 bases; unmatched junction nucleotides: 9. Germline values: CDR1 SGHTA, CDR2 FQGNSA. CDR3 size: 16 residues. As DNA, the CDR3 is TGTGCCAGCAGCTATTTACCGGGACTAGCGTTCTACGAGCAGTACTTC. Amino acid sequence: CASSYLPGLAFYEQYF. Based on the CDR3 plus reference TRBV7-2 and TRBJ2-7, the full variable domain is GAGVSQSPSNKVTEKGKDVELRCDPISGHTALYWYRQSLGQGLEFLIYFQGNSAPDKSGLPSDRFSAERTGGSVSTLTIQRTQQEDSAVYLCASSYLPGLAFYEQYFGPGTRLTVT.

The rearrangement uses TRBV4-3 and TRBJ2-7; the match to TRBD2 covers 9 bases. Germline values: CDR1 LGHNA, CDR2 YSLEER. The CDR3 has 15 residues. V trimming: 2 bases; J trimming: 0 bases; junction bases outside the gene matches: 2. The chain's CDR3 is CASSQLAGSSYEQYF. DNA for the CDR3: TGCGCCAGCAGCCAACTAGCGGGGAGCTCCTACGAGCAGTACTTC.

This chain uses TRBV4-1 with TRBJ2-4; no firm D call. The CDR3 is made up of 17 amino acids. V dropped 1 base and J dropped 0 bases, with 13 bases sitting between them. The germline V gene has CDR1 MGHRA and CDR2 YSYEKL. CDR3 loop: CASSQGGGSGAKNIQYF. The CDR3 DNA is TGCGCCAGCAGCCAAGGCGGCGGCTCGGGAGCCAAAAACATTCAGTACTTC.

This clone was recorded a few times. The chain couples TRBV27 to TRBJ2-5, with D unclear. Per germline, CDR1 MNHEY and CDR2 SMNVEV (reference sequence). Trimming pared 5 bases from V and 1 base from J, leaving 11 bases between. The CDR3 is 14 amino acids. In DNA, the CDR3 is TGTGCCAGCAGTCCGCAGGCATCCCAAGAGACCCAGTACTTC. It is translated as CASSPQASQETQYF.

This clone was picked up one time. The gene calls are TRBV19 and TRBJ2-7; 10 bases match TRBD2. Germline V gene lookup returns CDR1 LNHDA and CDR2 SQIVND (reference sequence). This CDR3 has 17 residues. V gave up 3 bases and J gave up 0 bases; unmatched junction bases: 8. The CDR3: CASSIASGRPGSYEQYF. The CDR3 nucleotides are TGTGCCAGTAGTATTGCTAGCGGGAGACCCGGCTCCTACGAGCAGTACTTC.

The chain uses TRBV19 and TRBJ2-7; the D gene is possibly TRBD2 (5 bases). This CDR3 has 13 residues. Germline V CDR1 and CDR2: LNHDA, SQIVND (reference sequence). V lost 5 bases and J lost 2, with 10 bases in between. The CDR3 DNA reads TGTGCCAGTAGTGCAGCGGTCACCTACGAGCAGTACTTC. Translated, it gives CASSAAVTYEQYF.

The chain is built from TRBV14 and TRBJ2-3; 7 bases align to TRBD2. V gave up 3 bases and J gave up 1 base; unmatched junction bases: 7. The CDR3 runs 16 residues. Germline CDR1 is SGHDN and CDR2 is FVKESK. The CDR3, as DNA: TGTGCCAGCAGCCATGGTCGCACTAGCGGCACAGATACGCAGTATTTT. Translation gives CASSHGRTSGTDTQYF.

This clone has only a few counts. V usage is TRBV7-9 and J usage is TRBJ2-5; D gene unclear. Looked up from germline, CDR1 is SEHNR and CDR2 is FQNEAQ (reference sequence). With 0 bases removed from V and 5 bases from J, the gap between germline ends came to 10 bases. CDR3 length: 14 amino acids. In nucleotides, the CDR3 is TGTGCCAGCAGCTTAGCAGCTTCGGGCGAGACCCAGTACTTC. Protein: CASSLAASGETQYF.

V and J are TRBV7-2 and TRBJ2-2, with D possibly TRBD2 on 5 matching bases. V dropped 5 bases and J dropped 0 bases, with 10 bases sitting between them. Germline-derived CDR1 and CDR2 are SGHTA and FQGNSA. The CDR3 covers 15 residues. The CDR3 sequence: CASSPYGTNTGELFF. The CDR3 bases are TGTGCCAGCAGCCCTTACGGGACGAACACCGGGGAGCTGTTTTTT.